Each of the 14 T cell receptor beta chains below was sequenced from the same sample in a study of blood T cell repertoires in COVID-19. Sequenced by immunoSEQ multiplex PCR; TCRdb stores in-frame clones only, minus some. The table lists roughly 20,000 clones, 70% to 90% of them singletons, with around 6% in the top ten. The sample consisted of peripheral blood. The receptors originated from a woman of 80 years or more with active COVID-19.

In this sample, this clone turned up once. The chain recombines TRBV6-2 or TRBV6-3 with TRBJ2-1; 9 nucleotides line up with TRBD1. Per germline, CDR1 MNHEY and CDR2 SVGEGT. V shed 1 base, J shed 7 bases, and the junction held 11 bases outside the gene matches. CDR3 length: 17 amino acids. The CDR3 loop reads CASSYLSVRTGVNEQFF. The DNA for the CDR3 is TGTGCCAGCAGTTACTTAAGCGTTCGGACAGGGGTGAATGAGCAGTTCTTC.

The chain links TRBV9 to TRBJ2-3; TRBD2 aligns across 7 bases. Trimming cost V 4 bases and J 2 bases; bases outside gene matches: 10. The CDR3 runs 16 residues. Looked up from germline, CDR1 is SGDLS and CDR2 is YYNGEE. The CDR3 coding sequence is TGTGCCAGCAGCCAAAACCGGGACTACCACACAGATACGCAGTATTTT. It encodes CASSQNRDYHTDTQYF.

This chain connects TRBV5-1 to TRBJ2-6, with 9 bases that match TRBD1. V lost 7 bases, J lost 0 bases, and 5 bases stayed unmatched. There are 16 residues in the CDR3. In germline, CDR1 is SGHRS, CDR2 YFSETQ. CDR3 DNA: TGCGCCAGCTCCGGGACAGGGCACTCTGGGGCCAACGTCCTGACTTTC. It yields the protein CASSGTGHSGANVLTF. The full variable domain, completed using reference TRBV5-1 and TRBJ2-6, is KAGVTQTPRYLIKTRGQQVTLSCSPISGHRSVSWYQQTPGQGLQFLFEYFSETQRNKGNFPGRFSGRQFSNSRSEMNVSTLELGDSALYLCASSGTGHSGANVLTFGAGSRLTVL.

The V gene is TRBV5-4, the J gene TRBJ1-3; no definite D call. Germline CDR1 and CDR2: SGHNT and YYREEE (reference sequence). The CDR3 consists of 13 residues. V was cut by 0 bases and J by 4 bases, with 5 bases left in between. The chain's CDR3 is CASSLGGGNTIYF. In DNA, the CDR3 is TGTGCCAGCAGCTTGGGAGGAGGAAACACCATATATTTT.

The V and J genes are TRBV6-5 and TRBJ1-1; tentatively, D is TRBD1 (6 bases). V was pared by 5 bases and J by 3 bases, with 13 bases between. This CDR3 is built from 14 residues. Germline loops: CDR1 MNHEY, CDR2 SVGAGI. CDR3 sequence: CASSRPGQHTEAFF. The CDR3 DNA sequence: TGTGCCAGCAGTAGACCGGGACAACACACTGAAGCTTTCTTT.

This chain connects TRBV20-1 to TRBJ2-7; 13 bases align to TRBD2. The CDR3 is 16 residues long. Looked up from germline, CDR1 is DFQATT and CDR2 is SNEGSKA (reference sequence). V trimming: 3 bases; J trimming: 0 bases; junction bases outside the gene matches: 5. CDR3 nucleotides: TGCAGTGCTAGTATGGGACTAGCGGGGTTCTCCTACGAGCAGTACTTC. This codes for CSASMGLAGFSYEQYF.

The chain uses TRBV20-1 and TRBJ1-2; D ambiguous. The CDR3 consists of 11 residues. Germline V gene sequence: CDR1 DFQATT, CDR2 SNEGSKA (reference sequence). The DNA for the CDR3 is TGCAGCGCCGGGTCAAACTATGGCTACACCTTC. Protein: CSAGSNYGYTF.

The chain couples TRBV6-5 to TRBJ1-1; possibly TRBD1 for D (5 bases). CDR1 and CDR2 (germline): MNHEY, SVGAGI. The CDR3 covers 15 residues. The V end was cut by 7 bases, the J end by 4 bases, with 19 bases between. The CDR3 sequence is CASTFSHGGGTEAFF. DNA for the CDR3: TGTGCCAGCACCTTTTCCCACGGGGGGGGCACTGAAGCTTTCTTT.

The chain combines TRBV11-2 with TRBJ2-3, with 11 bases identical to TRBD2. Germline lookup yields CDR1 SGHAT and CDR2 FQNNGV. With V trimmed by 1 base and J by 5 bases, 8 bases remained unmatched. This CDR3 has 17 amino acids. The CDR3 sequence: CASSLVVAGGPIDTQYF. The CDR3 DNA follows: TGTGCCAGCAGCTTAGTGGTAGCGGGGGGGCCAATAGATACGCAGTATTTT.

This sequence joins TRBV23-1 and TRBJ2-5; 11 bases are shared with TRBD2. TRBV23-1 is reported as an ORF; its role is uncertain. There are 15 residues in the CDR3. Trimming cost V 0 bases and J 5 bases; bases outside gene matches: 2. The CDR3 sequence is CASSQSPSGRETQYF. In DNA form, the CDR3 reads TGCGCCAGCAGTCAATCGCCTAGCGGGAGGGAGACCCAGTACTTC.

DNA of the CDR3: TGTGCCAGCAGCTTAGGGGGACTAGCGAAAGATACGCAGTATTTT. This sequence encodes CASSLGGLAKDTQYF. The chain employs TRBV7-2 and TRBJ2-3; 10 bases agree with TRBD2. This CDR3 comprises 15 residues. J lost 5 bases, V lost 1 base, and 3 bases had no gene match. The germline CDR1 and CDR2 sequences are SGHTA and FQGNSA.

CDR3 nucleotide sequence: TGTGCCAGCAGCTTAGGACGGGAACTTAATGAAAAACTGTTTTTT. Translated, it gives CASSLGRELNEKLFF. V and J are TRBV7-2 and TRBJ1-4; D ambiguous. The CDR3 contains 15 residues. The germline gives CDR1 SGHTA, CDR2 FQGNSA. The V end lost 1 base, the J end lost 4 bases, and 10 bases lay between the germline ends.

V and J are TRBV6-5 and TRBJ1-1; 8 bases line up with TRBD1. Germline V lookup: CDR1 MNHEY, CDR2 SVGAGI. CDR3 length: 12 residues. V trimming: 6 bases; J trimming: 5 bases; junction bases outside the gene matches: 2. The CDR3 is CASSQGATEAFF. DNA for the CDR3: TGTGCCAGCAGCCAGGGGGCTACTGAAGCTTTCTTT.

The V gene is TRBV7-6, the J gene TRBJ1-2; D is possibly TRBD1 (5 bases). Germline CDR1 reads SGHVS; CDR2 reads FNYEAQ. This CDR3 spans 12 amino acids. V was cut by 6 bases and J by 4 bases, with 9 bases left in between. CDR3 DNA: TGTGCCAGCAGTGAGCAGGGCTATGGCTACACCTTC. This gives the protein CASSEQGYGYTF.